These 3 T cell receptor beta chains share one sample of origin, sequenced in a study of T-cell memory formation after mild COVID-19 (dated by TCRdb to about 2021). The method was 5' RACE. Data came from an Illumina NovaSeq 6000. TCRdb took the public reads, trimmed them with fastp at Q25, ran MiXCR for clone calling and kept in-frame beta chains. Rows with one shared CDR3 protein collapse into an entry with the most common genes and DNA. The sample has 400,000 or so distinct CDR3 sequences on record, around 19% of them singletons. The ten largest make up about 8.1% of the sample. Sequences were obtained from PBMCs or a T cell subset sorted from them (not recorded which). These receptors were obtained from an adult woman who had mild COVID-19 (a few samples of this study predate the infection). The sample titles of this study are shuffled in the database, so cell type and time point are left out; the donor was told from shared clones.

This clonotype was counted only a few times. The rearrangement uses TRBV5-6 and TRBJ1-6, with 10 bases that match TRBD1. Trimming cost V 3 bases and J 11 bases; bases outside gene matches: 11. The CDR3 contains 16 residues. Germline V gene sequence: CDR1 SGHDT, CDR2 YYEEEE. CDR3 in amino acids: CASSSAGQGDIPPLHF. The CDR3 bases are TGTGCCAGCAGCTCAGCAGGACAGGGGGATATTCCACCCCTCCACTTT.

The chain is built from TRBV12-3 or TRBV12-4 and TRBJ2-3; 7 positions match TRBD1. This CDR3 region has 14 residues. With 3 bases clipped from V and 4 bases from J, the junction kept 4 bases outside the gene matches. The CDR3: CASSFGTASDTQYF. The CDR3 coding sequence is TGTGCCAGCAGTTTTGGGACAGCTTCAGATACGCAGTATTTT.

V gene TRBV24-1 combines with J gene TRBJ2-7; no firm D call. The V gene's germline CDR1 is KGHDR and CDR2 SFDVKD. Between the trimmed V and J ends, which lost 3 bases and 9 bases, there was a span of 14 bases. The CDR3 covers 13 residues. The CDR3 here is CATSDQAFSPQYF. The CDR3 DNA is TGTGCCACCAGTGATCAAGCTTTTAGTCCGCAGTACTTC.